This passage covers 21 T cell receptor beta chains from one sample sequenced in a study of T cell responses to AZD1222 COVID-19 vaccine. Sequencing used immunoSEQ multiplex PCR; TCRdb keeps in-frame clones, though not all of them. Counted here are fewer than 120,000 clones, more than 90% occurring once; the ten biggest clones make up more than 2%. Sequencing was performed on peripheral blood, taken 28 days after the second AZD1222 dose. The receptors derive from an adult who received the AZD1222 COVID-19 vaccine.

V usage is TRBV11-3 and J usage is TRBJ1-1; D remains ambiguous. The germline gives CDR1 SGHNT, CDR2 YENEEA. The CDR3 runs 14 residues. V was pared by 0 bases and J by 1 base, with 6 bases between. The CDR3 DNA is TGTGCCAGCAGCTTAGATCACACGAACACTGAAGCTTTCTTT. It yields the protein CASSLDHTNTEAFF. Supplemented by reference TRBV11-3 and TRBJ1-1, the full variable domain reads EAGVVQSPRYKIIEKKQPVAFWCNPISGHNTLYWYLQNLGQGPELLIRYENEEAVDDSQLPKDRFSAERLKGVDSTLKIQPAELGDSAVYLCASSLDHTNTEAFFGQGTRLTVV.

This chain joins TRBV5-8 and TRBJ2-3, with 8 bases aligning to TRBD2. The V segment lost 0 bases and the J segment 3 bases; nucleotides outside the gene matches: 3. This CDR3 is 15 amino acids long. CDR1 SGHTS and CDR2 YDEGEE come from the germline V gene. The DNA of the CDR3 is TGTGCCAGCAGCTTGGCGGGGGGGGCAACAGATACGCAGTATTTT. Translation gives CASSLAGGATDTQYF.

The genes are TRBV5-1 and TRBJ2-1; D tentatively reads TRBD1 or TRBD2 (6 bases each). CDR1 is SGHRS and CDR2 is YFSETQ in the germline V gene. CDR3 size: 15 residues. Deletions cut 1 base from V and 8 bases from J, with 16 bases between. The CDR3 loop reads CASSLWWGAPYEQFF. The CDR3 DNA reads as TGCGCCAGCAGCTTGTGGTGGGGGGCCCCCTATGAGCAGTTCTTC. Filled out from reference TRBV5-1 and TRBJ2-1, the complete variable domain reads KAGVTQTPRYLIKTRGQQVTLSCSPISGHRSVSWYQQTPGQGLQFLFEYFSETQRNKGNFPGRFSGRQFSNSRSEMNVSTLELGDSALYLCASSLWWGAPYEQFFGPGTRLTVL.

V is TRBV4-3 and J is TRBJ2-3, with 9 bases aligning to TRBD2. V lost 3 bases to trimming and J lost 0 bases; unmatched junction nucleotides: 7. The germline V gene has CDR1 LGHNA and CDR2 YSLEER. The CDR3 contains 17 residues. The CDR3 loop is CASSHDGAGGSTDTQYF. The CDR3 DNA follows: TGCGCCAGCAGCCACGATGGAGCGGGGGGAAGCACAGATACGCAGTATTTT.

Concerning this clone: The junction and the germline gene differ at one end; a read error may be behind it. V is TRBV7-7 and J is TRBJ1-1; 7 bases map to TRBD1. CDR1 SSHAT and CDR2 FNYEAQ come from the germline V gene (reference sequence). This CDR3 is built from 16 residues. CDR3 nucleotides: TGTGCTAGCAGCCCCCTAAGGGGACAGCCGAACACTGAAGCTTTCTTT. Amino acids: CASSPLRGQPNTEAFF.

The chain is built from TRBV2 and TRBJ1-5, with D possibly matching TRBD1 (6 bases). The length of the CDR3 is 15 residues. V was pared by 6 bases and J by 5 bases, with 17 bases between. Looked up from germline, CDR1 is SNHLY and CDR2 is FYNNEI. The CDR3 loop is CASSPEVGGDQPQHF. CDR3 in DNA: TGTGCCAGCAGCCCCGAGGTGGGGGGCGATCAGCCCCAGCATTTT.

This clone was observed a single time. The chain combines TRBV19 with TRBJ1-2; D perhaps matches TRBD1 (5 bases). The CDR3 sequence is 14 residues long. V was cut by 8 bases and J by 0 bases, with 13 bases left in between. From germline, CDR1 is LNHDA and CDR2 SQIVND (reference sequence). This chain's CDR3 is CASAPGTANYGYTF. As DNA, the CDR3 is TGTGCCAGTGCCCCCGGGACCGCTAACTATGGCTACACCTTC.

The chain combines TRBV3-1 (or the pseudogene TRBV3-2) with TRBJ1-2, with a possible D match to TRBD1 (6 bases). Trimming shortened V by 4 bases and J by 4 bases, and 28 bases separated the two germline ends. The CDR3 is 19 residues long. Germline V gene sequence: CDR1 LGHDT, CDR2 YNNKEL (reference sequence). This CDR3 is CASSPTPRGEQWGAYGYTF. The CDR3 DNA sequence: TGTGCCAGCAGCCCCACCCCCAGGGGAGAACAATGGGGGGCCTATGGCTACACCTTC.

Written as DNA, the CDR3 is TGTGCCAGCGAACATCGGGACAGGGGGCGAGAGACCCAGTACTTC. It codes for CASEHRDRGRETQYF. The chain is built from TRBV25-1 and TRBJ2-5; 12 bases map to TRBD1. CDR3 length: 15 residues. CDR1 and CDR2 (germline): MGHDK, SYGVNS. V shed 8 bases and J 4 bases; nucleotides not matched to a gene: 8.

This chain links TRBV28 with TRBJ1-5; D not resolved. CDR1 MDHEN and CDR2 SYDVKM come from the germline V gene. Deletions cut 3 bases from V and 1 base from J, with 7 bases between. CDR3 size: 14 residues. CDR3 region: CASSFWGSNQPQHF. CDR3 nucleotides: TGTGCCAGCAGTTTCTGGGGAAGCAATCAGCCCCAGCATTTT.

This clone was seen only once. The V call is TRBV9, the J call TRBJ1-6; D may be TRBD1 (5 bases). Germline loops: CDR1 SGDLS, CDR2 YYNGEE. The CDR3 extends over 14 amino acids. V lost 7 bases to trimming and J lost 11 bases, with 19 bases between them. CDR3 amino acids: CASSKGQGPAPLHF. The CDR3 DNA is TGTGCCAGCTCAAAAGGGCAGGGTCCTGCACCCCTCCACTTT.

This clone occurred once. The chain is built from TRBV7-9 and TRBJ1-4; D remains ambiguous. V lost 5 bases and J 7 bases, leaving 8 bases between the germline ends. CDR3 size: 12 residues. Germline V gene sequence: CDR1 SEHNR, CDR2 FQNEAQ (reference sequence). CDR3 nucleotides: TGTGCCAGCAGCAAGCCCGGTGAAAAACTGTTTTTT. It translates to CASSKPGEKLFF. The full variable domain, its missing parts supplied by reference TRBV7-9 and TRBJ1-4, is DTGVSQNPRHKITKRGQNVTFRCDPISEHNRLYWYRQTLGQGPEFLTYFQNEAQLEKSRLLSDRFSAERPKGSFSTLEIQRTEQGDSAMYLCASSKPGEKLFFGSGTQLSVL.

The CDR3 nucleotides read TGTGCCAGCAGTCTGAGCGGGGGGGTCTACAATGAGCAGTTCTTC. Translation: CASSLSGGVYNEQFF. V and J are TRBV6-2 or TRBV6-3 and TRBJ2-1; 10 bases line up with TRBD2. This CDR3 spans 15 amino acids. Per germline, CDR1 MNHEY and CDR2 SVGEGT. The V gene end was trimmed by 5 bases and the J gene end by 3 bases; junction bases not matched to a gene: 4.

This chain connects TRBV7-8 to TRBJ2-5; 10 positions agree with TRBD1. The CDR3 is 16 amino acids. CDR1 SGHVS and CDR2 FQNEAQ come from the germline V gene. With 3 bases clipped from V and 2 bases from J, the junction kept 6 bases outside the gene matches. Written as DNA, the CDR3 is TGTGCCAGCAGCTTTGCCGGGACAGGGGTACAAGAGACCCAGTACTTC. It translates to CASSFAGTGVQETQYF.

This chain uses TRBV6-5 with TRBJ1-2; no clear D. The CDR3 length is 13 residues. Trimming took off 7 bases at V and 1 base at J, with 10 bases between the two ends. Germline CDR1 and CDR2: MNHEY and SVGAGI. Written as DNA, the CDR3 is TGTGCCAGCACCAAGCGGGTTAACTATGGCTACACCTTC. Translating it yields CASTKRVNYGYTF.

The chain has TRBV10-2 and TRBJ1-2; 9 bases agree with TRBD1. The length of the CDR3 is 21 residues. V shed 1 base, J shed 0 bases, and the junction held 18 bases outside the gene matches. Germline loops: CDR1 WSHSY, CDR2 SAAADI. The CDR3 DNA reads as TGCGCCAGCAGTGAGTTCTCTTCGATCGCGGGACAGGGACTTTCTAACTATGGCTACACCTTC. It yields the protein CASSEFSSIAGQGLSNYGYTF.

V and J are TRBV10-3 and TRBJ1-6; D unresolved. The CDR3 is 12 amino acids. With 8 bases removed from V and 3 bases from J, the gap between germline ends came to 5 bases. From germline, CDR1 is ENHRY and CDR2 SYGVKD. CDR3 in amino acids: CAIGDYNSPLHF. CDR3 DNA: TGTGCCATCGGGGACTATAATTCACCCCTCCACTTT.

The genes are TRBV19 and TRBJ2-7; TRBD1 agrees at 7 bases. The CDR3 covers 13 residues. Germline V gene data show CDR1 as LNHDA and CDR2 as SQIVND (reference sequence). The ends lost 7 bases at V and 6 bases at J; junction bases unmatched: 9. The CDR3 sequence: CASTRQGLGEQYF. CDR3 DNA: TGTGCCAGTACCAGACAGGGTCTAGGCGAGCAGTACTTC.

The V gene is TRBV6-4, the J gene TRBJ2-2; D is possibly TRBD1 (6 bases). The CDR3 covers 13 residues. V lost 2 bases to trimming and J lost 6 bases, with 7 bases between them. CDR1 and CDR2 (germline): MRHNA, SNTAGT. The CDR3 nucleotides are TGTGCCAGCAGTGACGAGGGGGCCGGGGAGCTGTTTTTT. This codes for CASSDEGAGELFF.

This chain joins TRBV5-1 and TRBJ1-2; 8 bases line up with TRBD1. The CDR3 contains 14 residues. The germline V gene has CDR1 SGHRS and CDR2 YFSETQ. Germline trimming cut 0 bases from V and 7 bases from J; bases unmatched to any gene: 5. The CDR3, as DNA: TGCGCCAGCAGCTTGGCACAGGGGGAGGCTGGCTACACCTTC. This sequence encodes CASSLAQGEAGYTF.

CDR3: CASSADRGRGGAEAFF. The CDR3 nucleotides are TGTGCCAGCAGCGCGGACAGGGGCCGGGGCGGCGCTGAAGCTTTCTTT. V and J are TRBV9 and TRBJ1-1, with 9 positions matching TRBD1. The CDR3 contains 16 residues. Germline trimming cut 3 bases from V and 6 bases from J; bases unmatched to any gene: 12. Germline values: CDR1 SGDLS, CDR2 YYNGEE. Complete variable domain (other parts from reference TRBV9 and TRBJ1-1): DSGVTQTPKHLITATGQRVTLRCSPRSGDLSVYWYQQSLDQGLQFLIQYYNGEERAKGNILERFSAQQFPDLHSELNLSSLELGDSALYFCASSADRGRGGAEAFFGQGTRLTVV.